The rows below give T cell receptor beta chains drawn from one sample of a study of T cell repertoires in cytomegalovirus infection. Each CDR3 protein gets one entry after TCRdb re-called the reads with MiXCR. The repertoire consists of about 490,000 distinct CDR3 sequences, with about 15% occurring once and the leading ten covering 20% to 30%. Sequencing was carried out using CD8+ T cells from PBMCs. The receptor source for this set is a human donor in good health (CMV status not recorded). Some clones in this sample may be carry-over from other donors' samples. Each CDR3 is given with its conserved first and last residue. A D gene is named only where the DNA matches it firmly. Some rows have no size entry. The others give once, few or many, or a class for an expanded clone.

CASRQGVEWLSGYTF	TGTGCCAGCCGACAGGGAGTTGAATGGCTCTCTGGCTACACCTTC	TRBJ1-2	TRBV6-5	TRBD1	NA
CSVESTGPNYGYTF	TGCAGCGTTGAAAGTACAGGCCCTAACTATGGCTACACCTTC	TRBJ1-2	TRBV29-1	NA	NA
CASSGTSGRGNEQFF	TGTGCCAGCAGCGGTACTAGCGGGAGAGGTAATGAGCAGTTCTTC	TRBJ2-1	TRBV7-3	TRBD2	few
CASSLAIRESLYEQYF	TGTGCCAGCAGCTTAGCCATCAGGGAATCTTTGTACGAGCAGTACTTC	TRBJ2-7	TRBV7-8	NA	many
CASSRVGQGDNEQFF	TGTGCCAGCAGCCGAGTAGGACAGGGGGACAATGAGCAGTTCTTC	TRBJ2-1	TRBV7-9	TRBD1	few
CATSTEAGASEQFF	TGTGCCACCAGTACAGAGGCAGGGGCTAGTGAGCAGTTCTTC	TRBJ2-1	TRBV15	NA	many
CASRKDGTGLNEKLFF	TGTGCCAGCAGAAAAGACGGCACGGGCCTTAATGAAAAACTGTTTTTT	TRBJ1-4	TRBV6-1	NA	few
CASEVGNGELFF	TGTGCCAGCGAGGTAGGGAACGGGGAGCTGTTTTTT	TRBJ2-2	TRBV5-6	NA	NA
CASSQDLRTSGGELFF	TGTGCCAGCAGCCAAGATCTTAGGACCTCGGGCGGGGAGCTGTTTTTT	TRBJ2-2	TRBV14	NA	few
CASSQGWFNEQFF	TGTGCCAGCAGCCAAGGATGGTTTAATGAGCAGTTCTTC	TRBJ2-1	TRBV4-2	NA	many
CASSITGAGPTDTQYF	TGTGCCAGCAGCATTACAGGGGCAGGTCCCACAGATACGCAGTATTTT	TRBJ2-3	TRBV7-3	TRBD1	many
CATSERTGNYNEQFF	TGTGCCACCAGTGAACGGACAGGGAATTACAATGAGCAGTTCTTC	TRBJ2-1	TRBV24-1	TRBD1	NA
CASNPAGTAPYEQYF	TGTGCCAGCAACCCAGCGGGGACGGCCCCCTACGAGCAGTACTTC	TRBJ2-7	TRBV27	TRBD2	NA
CASSPPFGDYEQYF	TGTGCCAGCAGCCCGCCCTTCGGGGACTACGAGCAGTACTTC	TRBJ2-7	TRBV7-9	NA	many
CASSPVQASYEQYF	TGTGCCAGCAGCCCAGTTCAGGCCTCCTACGAGCAGTACTTC	TRBJ2-7	TRBV4-2	NA	NA
CATQGVNEQFF	TGTGCCACCCAGGGGGTCAATGAGCAGTTCTTC	TRBJ2-1	TRBV6-6	TRBD1	NA
CASSLIFLLAGTQETQYF	TGTGCCAGCAGCTTAATCTTTTTGCTAGCGGGGACACAAGAGACCCAGTACTTC	TRBJ2-5	TRBV7-9	TRBD2	few
CASGSQGEGEKLFF	TGTGCCAGCGGGTCCCAGGGTGAGGGTGAAAAACTGTTTTTT	TRBJ1-4	TRBV12-3/TRBV12-4	NA	many
CASSLVQTGGYTF	TGTGCCAGCAGCTTAGTACAGACAGGTGGCTACACCTTC	TRBJ1-2	TRBV11-2	NA	NA
CASSLVRGDRVPEKLFF	TGTGCCAGCAGCTTAGTAAGGGGGGACAGGGTTCCGGAAAAACTGTTTTTT	TRBJ1-4	TRBV7-9	TRBD1	few